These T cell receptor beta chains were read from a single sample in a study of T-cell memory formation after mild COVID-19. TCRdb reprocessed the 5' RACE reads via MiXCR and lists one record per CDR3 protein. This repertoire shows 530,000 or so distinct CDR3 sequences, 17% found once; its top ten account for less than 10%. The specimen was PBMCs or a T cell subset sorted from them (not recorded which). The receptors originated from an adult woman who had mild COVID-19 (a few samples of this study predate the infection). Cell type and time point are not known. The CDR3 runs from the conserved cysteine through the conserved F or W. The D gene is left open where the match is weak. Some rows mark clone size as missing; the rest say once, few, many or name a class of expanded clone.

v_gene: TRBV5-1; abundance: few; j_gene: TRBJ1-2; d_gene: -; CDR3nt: TGCGCCAGCAGCTCCCGGTCGGGGGGCTATGGCTACACCTTC; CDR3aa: CASSSRSGGYGYTF
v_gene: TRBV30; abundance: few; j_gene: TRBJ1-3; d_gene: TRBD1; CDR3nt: TGTGCCTGGGCCAGGGGGAGCTCTGGAAACACCATATATTTT; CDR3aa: CAWARGSSGNTIYF
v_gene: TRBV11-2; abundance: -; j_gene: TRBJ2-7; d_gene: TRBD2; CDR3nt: TGTGCCAGCAGCACTCGACTAGCCGGCTCCTACGAGCAGTACTTC; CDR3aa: CASSTRLAGSYEQYF
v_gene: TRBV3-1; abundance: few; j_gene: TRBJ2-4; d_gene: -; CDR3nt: TGTGCCAGCAGCCCGATGGAGGGCGCCGGAAACATTCAGTACTTC; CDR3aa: CASSPMEGAGNIQYF
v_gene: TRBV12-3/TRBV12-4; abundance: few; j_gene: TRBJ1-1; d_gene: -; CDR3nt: TGTGCCAGCAGTTTTGCCCGGGGGACTGAAGCTTTCTTT; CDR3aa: CASSFARGTEAFF
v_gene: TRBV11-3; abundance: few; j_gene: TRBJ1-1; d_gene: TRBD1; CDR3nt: TGTGCCAGCAGGAAGACAGGGTTCGAGGTCACTGAAGCTTTCTTT; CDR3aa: CASRKTGFEVTEAFF
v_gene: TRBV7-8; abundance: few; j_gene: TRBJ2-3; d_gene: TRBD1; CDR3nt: TGTGCCAGCAGCTACCCCCCGACAGGGGGCGCAGATACGCAGTATTTT; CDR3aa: CASSYPPTGGADTQYF
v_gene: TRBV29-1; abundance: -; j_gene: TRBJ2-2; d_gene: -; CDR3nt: TGCAGCGTTGAAACAGTATCGAACACCGGGGAGCTGTTTTTT; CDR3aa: CSVETVSNTGELFF
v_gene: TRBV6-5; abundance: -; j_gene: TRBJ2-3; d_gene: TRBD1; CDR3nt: TGTGCCAGCGGCCGACAGGGCCCCCGCACAGATACGCAGTATTTT; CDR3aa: CASGRQGPRTDTQYF
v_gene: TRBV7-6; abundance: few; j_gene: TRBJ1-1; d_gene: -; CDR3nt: TGTGCCAGCGGCACCGCGGGGGAAGCTTTCTTT; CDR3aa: CASGTAGEAFF
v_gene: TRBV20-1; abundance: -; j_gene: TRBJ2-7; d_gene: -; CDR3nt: TGCAGTGCTAGAACGGACTTTCAGAGCTCCTACGAGCAGTACTTC; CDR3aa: CSARTDFQSSYEQYF
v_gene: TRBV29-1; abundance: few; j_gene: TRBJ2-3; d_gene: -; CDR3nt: TGCAGCGTTGAAGATCCGGGCGGATACACAGATACGCAGTATTTT; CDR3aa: CSVEDPGGYTDTQYF
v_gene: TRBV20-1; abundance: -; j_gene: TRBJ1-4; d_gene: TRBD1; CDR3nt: TGCAGTGCTAGAGATTGGATTTGGGTCCGGACAGGGGCTGAAAAACTGTTTTTT; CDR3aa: CSARDWIWVRTGAEKLFF
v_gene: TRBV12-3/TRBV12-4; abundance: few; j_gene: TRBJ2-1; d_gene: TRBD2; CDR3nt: TGTGCCAGCAGCCTAGCCCTGGCGGGGGTCGGGGAGTTCTTC; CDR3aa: CASSLALAGVGEFF
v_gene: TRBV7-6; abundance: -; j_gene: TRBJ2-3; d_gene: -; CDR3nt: TGTGCCAGCAGCTTCACAGGCATTAGCACAGATACGCAGTATTTT; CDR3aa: CASSFTGISTDTQYF
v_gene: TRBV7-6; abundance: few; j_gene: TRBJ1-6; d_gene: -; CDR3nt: TGTGCCAGCAGCTTGACAGCGAGCTCCTATAATTCACCCCTCCACTTT; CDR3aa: CASSLTASSYNSPLHF
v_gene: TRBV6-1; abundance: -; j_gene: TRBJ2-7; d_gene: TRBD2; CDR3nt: TGTGCCAGCAGTGGGGGAGTTAGCGGGACCCCGGCGTACGAGCAGTACTTC; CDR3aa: CASSGGVSGTPAYEQYF
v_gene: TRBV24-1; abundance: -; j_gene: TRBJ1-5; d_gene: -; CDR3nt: TGTGCCACCAGTGGTGGTGTTCTTAGCAATCAGCCCCAGCATTTT; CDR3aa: CATSGGVLSNQPQHF
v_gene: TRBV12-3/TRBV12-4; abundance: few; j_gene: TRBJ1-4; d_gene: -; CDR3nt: TGTGCCAGCGGATGGAGGGCTAATGAAAAACTGTTTTTT; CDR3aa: CASGWRANEKLFF
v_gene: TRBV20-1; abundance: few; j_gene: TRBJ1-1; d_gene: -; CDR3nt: TGCAGTGCCCCATCGACAGCCTTGAACACTGAAGCTTTCTTT; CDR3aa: CSAPSTALNTEAFF
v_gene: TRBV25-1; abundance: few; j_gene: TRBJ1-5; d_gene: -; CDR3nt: TGTGCCAGCAGTCTCTGGGATCAGCCCCAGCATTTT; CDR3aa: CASSLWDQPQHF
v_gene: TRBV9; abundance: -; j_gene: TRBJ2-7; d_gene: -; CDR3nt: TGTGCCAGCAGCGTAGAGGGACAAGCTACCTACGAGCAGTACTTC; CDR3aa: CASSVEGQATYEQYF
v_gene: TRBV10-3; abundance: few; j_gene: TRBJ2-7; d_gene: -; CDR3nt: TGTGCCATCAGTTCCGGGGAGGTCTTCTCCTACGAGCAGTACTTC; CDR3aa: CAISSGEVFSYEQYF
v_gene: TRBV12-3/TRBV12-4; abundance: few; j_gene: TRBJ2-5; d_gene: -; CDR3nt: TGTGCCAGCAGTTTAGCGTTCGCCCAGTACTTC; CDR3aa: CASSLAFAQYF
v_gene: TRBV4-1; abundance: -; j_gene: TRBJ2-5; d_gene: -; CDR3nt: TGCGCCAGCAGCCAAGAAGAAGCGCAGACCCAGTACTTC; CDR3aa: CASSQEEAQTQYF
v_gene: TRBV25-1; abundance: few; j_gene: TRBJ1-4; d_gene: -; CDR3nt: TGTGCCAGCACTACGGGGGCTGATGAAAAACTGTTTTTT; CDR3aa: CASTTGADEKLFF
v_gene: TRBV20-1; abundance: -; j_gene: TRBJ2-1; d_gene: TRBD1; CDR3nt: TGCAGTGCCGACATTTGGACAGGGGGACCCAATGAGCAGTTCTTC; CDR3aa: CSADIWTGGPNEQFF
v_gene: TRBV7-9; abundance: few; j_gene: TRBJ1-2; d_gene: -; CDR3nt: TGTGCCAGCAGCTTAGACATGGTGGGCTATGGCTACACCTTC; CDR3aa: CASSLDMVGYGYTF
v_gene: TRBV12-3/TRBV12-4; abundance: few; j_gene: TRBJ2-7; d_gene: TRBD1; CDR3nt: TGTGCCACCGCGTACGGGACAGCCTCCTACGAGCAGTACTTC; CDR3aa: CATAYGTASYEQYF
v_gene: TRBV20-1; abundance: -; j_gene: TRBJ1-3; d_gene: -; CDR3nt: TGCAGTGCTAGAGATGCAGGGGCTTTTGGAAACACCATATATTTT; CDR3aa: CSARDAGAFGNTIYF
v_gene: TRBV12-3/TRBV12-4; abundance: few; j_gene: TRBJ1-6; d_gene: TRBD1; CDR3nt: TGTGCCAGCAGTCTCATACAGGGGAGGAATTCACCCCTCCACTTT; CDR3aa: CASSLIQGRNSPLHF
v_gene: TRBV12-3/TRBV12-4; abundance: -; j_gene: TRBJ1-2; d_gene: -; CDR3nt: TGTGCCAGCAGTCCGCAGAGGGTATATGGCTACACCTTC; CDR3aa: CASSPQRVYGYTF